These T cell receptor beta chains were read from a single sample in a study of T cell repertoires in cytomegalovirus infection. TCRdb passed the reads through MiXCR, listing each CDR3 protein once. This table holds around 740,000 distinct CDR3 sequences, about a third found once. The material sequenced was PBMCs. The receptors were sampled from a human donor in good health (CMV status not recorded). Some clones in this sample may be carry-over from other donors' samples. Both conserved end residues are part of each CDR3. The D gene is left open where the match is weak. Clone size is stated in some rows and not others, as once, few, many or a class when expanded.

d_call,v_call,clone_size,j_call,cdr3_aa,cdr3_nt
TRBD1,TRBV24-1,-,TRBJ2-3,CATSDPGTGTTPQYF,TGTGCCACCAGTGACCCCGGGACAGGTACCACCCCGCAGTATTTT
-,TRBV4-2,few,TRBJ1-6,CASSQTGSPLHF,TGTGCCAGCAGCCAAACGGGCTCACCCCTCCACTTT
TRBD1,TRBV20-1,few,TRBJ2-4,CSARDTGQGNIQYF,TGCAGTGCTAGAGACACGGGACAGGGGAACATTCAGTACTTC
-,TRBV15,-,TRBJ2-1,CATSRDRGGGYNEQFF,TGTGCCACCAGCAGAGATAGGGGAGGGGGTTACAATGAGCAGTTCTTC
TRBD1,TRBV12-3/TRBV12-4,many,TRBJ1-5,CASSLGTVGNNQPQHF,TGTGCCAGCAGTTTGGGGACAGTTGGGAACAATCAGCCCCAGCATTTT
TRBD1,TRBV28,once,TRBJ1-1,CASSLPLSLDRGLAFF,TGTGCCAGCAGTTTACCCCTTTCACTGGACAGGGGTTTAGCTTTCTTT
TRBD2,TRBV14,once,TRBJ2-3,CASSPRTSGAFDTQYF,TGTGCCAGCAGCCCCCGGACTAGCGGGGCATTTGATACGCAGTATTTT
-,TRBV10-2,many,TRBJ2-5,CASSESGIKETQYF,TGCGCCAGCAGTGAGTCGGGGATAAAAGAGACCCAGTACTTC
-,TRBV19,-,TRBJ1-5,CASSIVRQLNQPQHF,TGTGCCAGTAGTATAGTTCGACAGCTCAATCAGCCCCAGCATTTT
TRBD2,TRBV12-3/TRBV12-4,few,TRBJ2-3,CASSLAGAGVGDTQYF,TGTGCCAGCAGTTTAGCGGGAGCGGGAGTGGGCGATACGCAGTATTTT
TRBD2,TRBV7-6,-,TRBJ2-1,CASTLGAGEHNEQFF,TGTGCCAGCACCCTTGGGGCGGGAGAGCACAATGAGCAGTTCTTC
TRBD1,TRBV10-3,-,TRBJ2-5,CAIRGGTGKETQYF,TGTGCCATCAGAGGCGGGACAGGAAAAGAGACCCAGTACTTC
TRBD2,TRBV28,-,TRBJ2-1,CASSSIITSGEGYEQFF,TGTGCCAGCAGTTCAATCATAACTAGCGGGGAAGGTTATGAGCAGTTCTTC
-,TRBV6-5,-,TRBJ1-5,CASSPSKGNQPQHF,TGTGCCAGCAGCCCTAGTAAGGGCAATCAGCCCCAGCATTTT
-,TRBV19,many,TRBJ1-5,CASTAEAAGESNQPQHF,TGTGCCAGTACGGCGGAGGCGGCGGGGGAAAGCAATCAGCCCCAGCATTTT
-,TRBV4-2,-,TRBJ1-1,CASSQDAGGRANTEAFF,TGTGCCAGCAGCCAAGATGCGGGGGGACGTGCGAACACTGAAGCTTTCTTT
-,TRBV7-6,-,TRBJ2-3,CASSLGIEISTDTQYF,TGTGCCAGCAGCTTGGGGATCGAAATAAGCACAGATACGCAGTATTTT
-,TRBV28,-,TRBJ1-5,CASRSTNQPQPF,TGTGCCAGCAGGTCTACAAATCAGCCCCAGCCTTTT
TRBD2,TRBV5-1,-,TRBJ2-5,CASSPSGAQETQYF,TGCGCCAGCAGCCCTAGCGGGGCACAAGAGACCCAGTACTTC
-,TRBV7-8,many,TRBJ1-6,CASSLTGGSYNSPLHF,TGTGCCAGCAGCTTGACGGGCGGCTCCTATAATTCACCCCTCCACTTT
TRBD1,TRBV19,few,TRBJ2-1,CASSVRDRGGNEQFF,TGTGCCAGTAGTGTCCGGGACAGGGGCGGCAATGAGCAGTTCTTC
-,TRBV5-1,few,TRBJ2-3,CASSSGLRARSTDTQYF,TGCGCCAGCAGCTCAGGGCTACGCGCCCGAAGCACAGATACGCAGTATTTT
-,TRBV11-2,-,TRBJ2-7,CASSAIPHETYF,TGTGCAAGCAGCGCAATCCCCCACGAGACGTACTTC
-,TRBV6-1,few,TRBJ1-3,CASRTDRTAGNTIYF,TGTGCCAGCAGGACTGACAGGACCGCTGGAAACACCATATATTTT
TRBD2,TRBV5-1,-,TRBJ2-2,CASSIPGTSGSTGELFF,TGCGCCAGCAGCATCCCCGGGACTAGCGGGTCCACCGGGGAGCTGTTTTTT
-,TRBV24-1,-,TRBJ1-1,CATSYGGGLNTEAFF,TGTGCCACCAGTTATGGGGGTGGGTTGAACACTGAAGCTTTCTTT
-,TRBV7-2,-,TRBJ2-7,CASSGRLGSPYEQYF,TGTGCCAGCAGCGGCAGACTAGGATCCCCCTACGAGCAGTACTTC
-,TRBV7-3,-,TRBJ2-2,CASSKDDRRNTGELFF,TGTGCCAGCAGCAAAGACGACAGGAGGAACACCGGGGAGCTGTTTTTT
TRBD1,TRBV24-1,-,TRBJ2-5,CATSGSYRDRGSETQYF,TGTGCCACCAGTGGTTCGTACCGGGACAGGGGGTCAGAGACCCAGTACTTC
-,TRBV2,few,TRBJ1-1,CASSESGGTNTEAFF,TGTGCCAGCAGTGAATCCGGCGGGACGAACACTGAAGCTTTCTTT
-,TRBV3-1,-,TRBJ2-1,CASSQGGEYNEQFF,TGTGCCAGCAGCCAAGGGGGCGAATACAATGAGCAGTTCTTC
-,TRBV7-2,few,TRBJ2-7,CASSFRRSGGEQYF,TGTGCCAGCAGCTTCCGTAGGTCCGGTGGGGAGCAGTACTTC
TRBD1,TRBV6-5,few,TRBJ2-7,CASRLTGGGYEQYF,TGTGCCAGCAGGCTGACAGGGGGCGGGTACGAGCAGTACTTC
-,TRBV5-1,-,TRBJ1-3,CASSLTFGGSRETGNTIYF,TGCGCCAGCAGCTTGACATTTGGCGGCAGCAGAGAGACCGGAAACACCATATATTTT
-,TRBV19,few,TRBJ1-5,CASSMRRVSNQPQHF,TGTGCCAGTAGTATGCGGAGAGTTAGCAATCAGCCCCAGCATTTT
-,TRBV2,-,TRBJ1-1,CASSLTGRLGNTEAFF,TGTGCCAGCAGCCTTACAGGGAGGTTGGGGAACACTGAAGCTTTCTTT
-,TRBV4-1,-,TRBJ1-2,CSSSQAPPYGYTF,TGCTCCAGCAGCCAAGCCCCCCCCTATGGCTACACCTTC
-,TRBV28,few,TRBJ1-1,CASSSSSDWGWAFF,TGTGCCAGCAGTTCGAGCAGTGACTGGGGTTGGGCTTTCTTT
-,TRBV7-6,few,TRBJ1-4,CASRGNNEKLFF,TGTGCCAGCAGGGGGAATAATGAAAAACTGTTTTTT
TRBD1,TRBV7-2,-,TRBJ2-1,CASSFGDRVQCF,TGTGCCAGCAGCTTCGGGGACAGGGTACAGTGCTTC
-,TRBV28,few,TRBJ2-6,CASSFQLSGANVLTF,TGTGCCAGCAGCTTCCAACTCTCTGGGGCCAACGTCCTGACTTTC
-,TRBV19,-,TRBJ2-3,CARGQSTCTDTQYF,TGTGCCAGAGGACAGTCAACATGCACAGATACGCAGTATTTT
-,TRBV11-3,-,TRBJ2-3,CASSPTVPDTQYF,TGTGCCAGCAGCCCAACCGTACCAGATACGCAGTATTTT
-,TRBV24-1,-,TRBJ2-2,CATSDLFQGRTGELFF,TGTGCCACCAGTGATTTGTTCCAGGGTAGGACCGGGGAGCTGTTTTTT
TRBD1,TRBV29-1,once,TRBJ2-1,CSVMTGTGYNEQFF,TGCAGCGTTATGACCGGGACAGGTTACAATGAGCAGTTCTTC
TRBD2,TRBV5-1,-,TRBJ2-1,CASSWGLAGDGISYNEQFF,TGCGCCAGCAGCTGGGGACTAGCGGGAGACGGGATCTCCTACAATGAGCAGTTCTTC
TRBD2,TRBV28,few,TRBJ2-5,CASSLGPLADKETQYF,TGTGCCAGCAGTTTAGGTCCGCTAGCGGACAAAGAGACCCAGTACTTC
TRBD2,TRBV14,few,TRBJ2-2,CASSLQSGTSGIRTGELFF,TGTGCCAGCAGCCTACAATCCGGGACTAGCGGGATTCGCACCGGGGAGCTGTTTTTT